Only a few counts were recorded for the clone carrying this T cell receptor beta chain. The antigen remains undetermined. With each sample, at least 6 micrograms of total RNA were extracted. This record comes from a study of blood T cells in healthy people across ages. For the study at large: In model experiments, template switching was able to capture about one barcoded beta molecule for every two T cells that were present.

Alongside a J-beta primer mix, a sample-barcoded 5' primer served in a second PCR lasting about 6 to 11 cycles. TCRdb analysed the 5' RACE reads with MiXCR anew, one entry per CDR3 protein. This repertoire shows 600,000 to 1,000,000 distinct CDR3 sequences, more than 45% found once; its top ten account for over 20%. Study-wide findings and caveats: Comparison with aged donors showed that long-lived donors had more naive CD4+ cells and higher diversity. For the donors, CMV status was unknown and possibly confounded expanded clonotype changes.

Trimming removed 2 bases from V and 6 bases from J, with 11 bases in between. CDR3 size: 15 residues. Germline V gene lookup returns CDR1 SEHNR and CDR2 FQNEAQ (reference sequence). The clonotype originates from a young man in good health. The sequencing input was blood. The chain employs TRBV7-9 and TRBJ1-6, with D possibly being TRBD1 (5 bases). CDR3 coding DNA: TGTGCCAGCAGCTTACTCCAGGGAGTTAATTCACCCCTCCACTTT. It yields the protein CASSLLQGVNSPLHF.